This TCR beta chain appears in the sequencing data of a study of T cell repertoires in cytomegalovirus infection. The ends were cut back, 6 bases at V and 5 bases at J, with 15 bases in the middle. Germline CDR1 and CDR2: SGHTS and YDEGEE. The CDR3 is 13 amino acids. In TCRdb, the reads were re-called with MiXCR into one record per CDR3 protein. This table holds 95,000 to 120,000 distinct CDR3 sequences, about 33% found once. With regard to this clonotype: Antigen unknown.

The sample in question was CD8+ T cells from cultured PBMCs, obtained from culture after CMV antigen stimulation. The chain has TRBV5-8 and TRBJ2-7; D may be TRBD1 or TRBD2 (6 bases each). This TCR came from a human donor in good health (CMV status not recorded). Some clones in this sample may be carry-over from other donors' samples. In nucleotides, the CDR3 is TGTGCCAGCACCCCTTGGGGGGCCCACGAGCAGTACTTC. It translates to CASTPWGAHEQYF. Full variable domain (remainder filled in from reference TRBV5-8 and TRBJ2-7): EAGVTQSPTHLIKTRGQQATLRCSPISGHTSVYWYQQALGLGLQFLLWYDEGEERNRGNFPPRFSGRQFPNYSSELNVNALELEDSALYLCASTPWGAHEQYFGPGTRLTVT.